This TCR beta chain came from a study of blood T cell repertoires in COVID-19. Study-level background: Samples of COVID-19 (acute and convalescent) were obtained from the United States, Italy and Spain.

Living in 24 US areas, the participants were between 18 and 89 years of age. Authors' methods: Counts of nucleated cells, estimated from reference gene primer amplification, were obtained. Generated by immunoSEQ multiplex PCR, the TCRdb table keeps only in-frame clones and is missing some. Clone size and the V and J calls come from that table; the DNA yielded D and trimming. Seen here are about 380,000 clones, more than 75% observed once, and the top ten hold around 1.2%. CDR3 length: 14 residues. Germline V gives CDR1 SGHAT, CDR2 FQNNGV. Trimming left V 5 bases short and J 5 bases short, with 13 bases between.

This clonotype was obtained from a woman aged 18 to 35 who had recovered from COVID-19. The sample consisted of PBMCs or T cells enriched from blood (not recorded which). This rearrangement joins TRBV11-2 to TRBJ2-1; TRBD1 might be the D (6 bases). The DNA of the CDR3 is TGTGCCAGCAGCCCCTGGGACAAGGACAATGAGCAGTTCTTC. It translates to CASSPWDKDNEQFF.